The source of this TCR beta chain is a study of a mutant IDH1 vaccine in newly diagnosed glioma. In the study overall: Treated patients, about 62% male and roughly 40% female, averaged 40.4 years of age.

Time point reported: baseline, week 1 (first vaccination visit). Documented treatment: pre-vaccination baseline after standard-of-care therapy. Libraries were prepared by immunoSEQ multiplex PCR; TCRdb keeps only in-frame clonotypes and omits some of them. This sample has about 38,000 clones, with around 78% found just once. Study findings and constraints: Apparently, pseudoprogression bore no relation to changes among the top peripheral T cell clonotypes.

As regards this clone: What it binds is not known.

V was pared by 0 bases and J by 11 bases, with 17 bases between. CDR1 MGHRA and CDR2 YSYEKL come from the germline V gene. This CDR3 contains 16 residues. The rearrangement uses TRBV4-1 and TRBJ1-6; D gene ambiguous. The material sequenced was PBMCs, taken from a glioma patient treated with radiotherapy, temozolomide or both. This TCR came from a man between 35 and 55 years old with glioma. Some clones in this sample may be carry-over from other donors' samples. The CDR3 reads CASSQDLHTGGPPLHF. The CDR3, as DNA: TGCGCCAGCAGCCAAGATCTTCACACCGGAGGTCCACCCCTCCACTTT.